One and the same sample provided the 19 T cell receptor beta chains below, sequenced in a study of metastatic and nonmetastatic thyroid tumors. TCRdb reanalyzed the PCR reads via MiXCR. The sample has 18,000 or so clones, about 19% seen once. Patients had received no treatment of any kind before thyroid surgery. Sequenced input: tumor tissue. The receptors originated from a female donor with papillary thyroid cancer or a benign thyroid nodule (not recorded which). Some clones in this sample may be carry-over from other donors' samples.

This clone was observed many times. The chain employs TRBV6-2 or TRBV6-3 and TRBJ1-5; D remains unclear. The CDR3 extends over 14 amino acids. Between the trimmed V and J ends, which lost 0 bases and 6 bases, there was a span of 9 bases. Germline lookup yields CDR1 MNHEY and CDR2 SVGEGT. The chain's CDR3 is CASSYSQSAQPQHF. The CDR3 coding sequence is TGTGCCAGCAGTTACTCGCAGTCTGCTCAGCCCCAGCATTTT.

By share, this clone ranks as medium-sized. The genes are TRBV9 and TRBJ1-2, with D possibly matching TRBD1 (5 bases). The CDR3 is 14 residues long. Germline V lookup: CDR1 SGDLS, CDR2 YYNGEE. Trimming removed 3 bases from V and 4 bases from J, with 13 bases in between. The chain's CDR3 is CASSAGGGAYGYTF. The CDR3 DNA sequence: TGTGCCAGCAGCGCGGGGGGAGGGGCCTATGGCTACACCTTC.

This chain links TRBV18 with TRBJ2-1, with TRBD2 identical over 10 bases. V gave up 4 bases and J gave up 4 bases; unmatched junction bases: 4. This CDR3 has 15 residues. Per germline, CDR1 KGHSH and CDR2 LQKENI. CDR3 bases: TGTGCCAGCTCACTCGGACTAGCGGAGTACAATGAGCAGTTCTTC. Amino acid sequence: CASSLGLAEYNEQFF.

In its sample, this clone was seen many times. The chain uses TRBV19 and TRBJ2-5; TRBD2 is a possible D gene (5 bases). CDR1 and CDR2 (germline): LNHDA, SQIVND (reference sequence). CDR3 length: 14 residues. Trimming removed 5 bases from V and 4 bases from J, with 14 bases in between. The CDR3 is CASSETILRETQYF. The DNA of the CDR3 is TGTGCCAGTAGTGAGACTATTTTGAGAGAGACCCAGTACTTC.

The table lists this clone with many counts. Without the conserved terminal phenylalanine or tryptophan, this CDR3 likely stems from a read error. J is TRBJ1-1 and V is TRBV4-2, with unresolved D. The CDR3 totals 13 residues. The germline V gene has CDR1 LGHNA and CDR2 YNFKEQ. Trimming shortened V by 1 base and J by 2 bases, and 5 bases separated the two germline ends. The DNA of the CDR3 is TGTGCCAGCAGCCAAGTGCTCAACACTGAAGCTTTCCTT. It encodes CASSQVLNTEAFL.

In this sample, this clone turned up many times. The chain uses TRBV29-1 and TRBJ2-1; 7 positions match TRBD1. The CDR3 runs to 17 residues. The germline CDR1 and CDR2 sequences are SQVTM and ANQGSEA. The trim removed 5 bases at V and 0 bases at J, leaving 13 bases unmatched. Here the CDR3 DNA reads TGCAGCGTTTCCAGGCCTACCGGGACAGTCTCCTACAATGAGCAGTTCTTC. Its protein is CSVSRPTGTVSYNEQFF.

V usage is TRBV28 and J usage is TRBJ1-2, with D possibly being TRBD1 (5 bases). This CDR3 spans 15 amino acids. V shed 4 bases and J shed 3 bases, with 15 bases lying between them. CDR1 is MDHEN and CDR2 is SYDVKM in the germline V gene. CDR3 bases: TGTGCCAGCAGTTCAGTCCCGCAGGGAGACTATGGCTACACCTTC. This gives the protein CASSSVPQGDYGYTF.

This clone was observed many times. The gene calls are TRBV12-3 or TRBV12-4 and TRBJ1-3; D not resolved. The CDR3 spans 13 residues. The V and J ends lost 1 base and 8 bases respectively, with 9 bases between them. The CDR3, as DNA: TGTGCCAGCAGTTTAGGGCAGATGGACACCATATATTTT. Translated: CASSLGQMDTIYF.

This clone was observed at least ten times. The chain couples TRBV12-3 or TRBV12-4 to TRBJ2-7; TRBD2 agrees at 8 bases. This CDR3 has 15 residues. The ends lost 3 bases at V and 0 bases at J; junction bases unmatched: 4. The CDR3 here is CASSFGGLGSYEQYF. In nucleotides, the CDR3 is TGTGCCAGCAGTTTCGGGGGACTAGGCTCCTACGAGCAGTACTTC.

The CDR3 here is CASSQAGIPRGYTF. CDR3 nucleotide sequence: TGTGCCAGCAGCCAGGCCGGGATTCCACGTGGCTACACCTTC. V is TRBV3-1 and J is TRBJ1-2; D is ambiguous. Germline-derived CDR1 and CDR2 are LGHDT and YNNKEL (reference sequence). V lost 3 bases and J lost 7, with 15 bases in between. The CDR3 has 14 amino acids.

This clone was counted ten times or more. The V and J genes are TRBV11-3 and TRBJ2-7; 8 nucleotides align to TRBD1. CDR1 is SGHNT, CDR2 YENEEA, per germline. The CDR3 runs to 15 residues. Trimming removed 5 bases from V and 3 bases from J; junction bases left unmatched: 9. The CDR3 reads CASSLSTGVSYEQYF. The CDR3 DNA reads TGTGCCAGCAGCCTGTCGACAGGGGTAAGCTACGAGCAGTACTTC.

This clone was observed at least ten times. The V gene is TRBV30, the J gene TRBJ1-4, with 8 bases lining up with TRBD1. CDR1 and CDR2 from the germline V gene are GTSNPN and SVGIG (reference sequence). J was trimmed by 7 bases and V by 2 bases; bases with no gene match: 9. The CDR3 consists of 15 residues. This chain's CDR3 is CAWSPGGSQSEKLFF. In DNA form, the CDR3 reads TGTGCCTGGAGTCCAGGGGGCAGTCAGAGTGAAAAACTGTTTTTT.

This clone appeared once. This sequence joins TRBV18 and TRBJ1-2; D ambiguous. The CDR3 loop spans 14 amino acids. Germline V gene data show CDR1 as KGHSH and CDR2 as LQKENI. The V end lost 6 bases, the J end lost 5 bases, and 16 bases lay between the germline ends. The CDR3 nucleotides are TGTGCCAGCTCCCCCCAGGACGAGGCGTATGGCTACACCTTC. It yields the protein CASSPQDEAYGYTF.

This rearrangement joins TRBV20-1 to TRBJ2-3; D is possibly TRBD2 (5 bases). The germline gives CDR1 DFQATT, CDR2 SNEGSKA (reference sequence). Trimming stripped 0 bases from V and 2 bases from J, with 15 bases between. CDR3 length equals 16 residues. The CDR3 DNA is TGCAGTGCTAGAGATCGGGCGGGCCTACTCACAGATACGCAGTATTTT. Protein product: CSARDRAGLLTDTQYF.

This clone counts as medium-sized (0.01 to 0.1%). The sample carries other DNA sequences with the same CDR3. CDR3 nucleotides: TGTGCCAGCAGCCAAGGCCTCTGGTTCGGGGAAAAACTGTTTTTT. As protein: CASSQGLWFGEKLFF. This chain connects TRBV3-1 to TRBJ1-4; unclear D gene. Trimming took off 1 base at V and 8 bases at J, with 14 bases between the two ends. The CDR3 is 15 amino acids. Germline V lookup: CDR1 LGHDT, CDR2 YNNKEL (reference sequence).

The chain couples TRBV28 to TRBJ1-6, with 9 bases identical to TRBD1. The length of the CDR3 is 14 residues. J lost 4 bases, V lost 7 bases, and 2 bases had no gene match. CDR1 MDHEN and CDR2 SYDVKM come from the germline V gene. DNA of the CDR3: TGTGCCAGCAAAGGGACAGGGTATAATTCACCCCTCCACTTT. It encodes CASKGTGYNSPLHF.

The chain recombines TRBV15 with TRBJ2-6; 9 nucleotides align to TRBD1. The V and J ends lost 6 bases and 0 bases, in that order; junction bases with no gene match: 9. Germline V gene sequence: CDR1 LNHNV, CDR2 YYDKDF (reference sequence). This CDR3 has 18 residues. CDR3: CATSSRGTGCSGANVLTF. The CDR3 DNA sequence: TGTGCCACCAGTAGTAGGGGGACAGGGTGCTCTGGGGCCAACGTCCTGACTTTC.

There are many counts of this clone. The chain carries TRBV18 and TRBJ2-3, with 14 bases identical to TRBD2. Trimming at V came to 5 bases and at J to 6 bases, leaving 13 bases not matched to a gene. CDR1 and CDR2 (germline): KGHSH, LQKENI. The CDR3 runs 18 residues. The CDR3 region has the DNA TGTGCCAGCTCATCTCTGTTGGGACTAGCGGGAGATGGGGATACGCAGTATTTT. Its protein product is CASSSLLGLAGDGDTQYF.

This clone was seen ten or more times. CDR3 sequence reads: CATSRDLSRHSGNTIYF. The CDR3 nucleotides read TGTGCCACCAGCAGAGATCTTTCACGGCACTCTGGAAACACCATATATTTT. V and J are TRBV15 and TRBJ1-3; no reliable D call. V lost 0 bases, J lost 0 bases, and 12 bases lay in between. This CDR3 spans 17 amino acids. CDR1 is LNHNV, CDR2 YYDKDF, per germline (reference sequence).